The 9 T cell receptor beta chains listed next were all sequenced from one sample in a study of monozygotic twins with inflammatory bowel disease. TCRdb reprocessed the 5' RACE reads, keeping one entry per CDR3 protein, no DNA. The table for this sample gives about 300,000 distinct CDR3 sequences. What was sequenced was blood. The receptors stem from a human donor with ulcerative colitis or Crohn's disease, or a healthy co-twin of an affected twin (not recorded which).

This CDR3 reads CASSLEGSYEQYF. The chain couples TRBV5-6 to TRBJ2-7. CDR3 length equals 13 residues. The germline CDR1 and CDR2 sequences are SGHDT and YYEEEE.

V gene TRBV3-1 combines with J gene TRBJ1-6. This CDR3 contains 18 residues. Germline V gene lookup returns CDR1 LGHDT and CDR2 YNNKEL (reference sequence). CDR3 sequence reads: CASSQDRSSGSYNSPLHF.

V and J are TRBV5-6 and TRBJ2-4; TCRdb selects TRBD1, and the lack of DNA leaves this call unchecked. The CDR3 covers 14 residues. Germline CDR1 is SGHDT and CDR2 is YYEEEE. The CDR3 here is CASSLTGMKNIQYF.

This sequence joins TRBV6-5 and TRBJ2-2; checking the TCRdb D call of TRBD2 is not possible without DNA. The CDR3 contains 16 residues. Germline V gene data show CDR1 as MNHEY and CDR2 as SVGAGI. The CDR3 sequence is CASSYTGGRNTGELFF.

The V and J genes are TRBV6-2 or TRBV6-3 and TRBJ2-1; TCRdb picks TRBD2, but there is no DNA to check that call. Germline V gene data show CDR1 as MNHEY and CDR2 as SVGEGT. The CDR3 sequence is 15 residues long. The CDR3 region is CASSPDYLPYNEQFF.

The chain is built from TRBV6-5 and TRBJ2-2; no DNA is available, so the TRBD2 call from TCRdb remains unchecked. This CDR3 is built from 13 residues. Germline CDR1 MNHEY, CDR2 SVGAGI. The CDR3 here is CATSGRAAGELFF.

CDR3: CASSFLGPLDEQYF. The chain is built from TRBV7-2 and TRBJ2-7; TCRdb outputs TRBD2, but without DNA this stays unchecked. Germline V gives CDR1 SGHTA, CDR2 FQGNSA. The CDR3 runs 14 residues.

This chain joins TRBV20-1 and TRBJ2-3; the D call of TRBD2 rests on TCRdb alone, since no DNA is present to check it. The CDR3 is made up of 15 amino acids. Germline V CDR1 and CDR2: DFQATT, SNEGSKA (reference sequence). CDR3 sequence: CSARSETGVTDTQYF.

This chain joins TRBV4-3 and TRBJ2-5; there is no DNA to check the TCRdb D call of TRBD1. Germline CDR1 and CDR2: LGHNA and YSLEER. The CDR3 length is 16 residues. The CDR3 is CASSQYPGTDQETQYF.